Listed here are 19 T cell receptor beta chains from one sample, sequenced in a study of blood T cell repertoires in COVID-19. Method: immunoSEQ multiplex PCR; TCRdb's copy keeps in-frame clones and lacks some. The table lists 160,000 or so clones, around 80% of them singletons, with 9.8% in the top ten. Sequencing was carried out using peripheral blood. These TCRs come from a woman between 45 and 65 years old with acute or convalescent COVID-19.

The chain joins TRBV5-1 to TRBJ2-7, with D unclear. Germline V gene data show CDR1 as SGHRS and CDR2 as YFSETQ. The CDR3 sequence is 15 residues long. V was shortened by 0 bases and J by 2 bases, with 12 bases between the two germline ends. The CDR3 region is CASSLAASLAYEQYF. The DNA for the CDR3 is TGCGCCAGCAGCTTGGCCGCGAGCCTAGCCTACGAGCAGTACTTC.

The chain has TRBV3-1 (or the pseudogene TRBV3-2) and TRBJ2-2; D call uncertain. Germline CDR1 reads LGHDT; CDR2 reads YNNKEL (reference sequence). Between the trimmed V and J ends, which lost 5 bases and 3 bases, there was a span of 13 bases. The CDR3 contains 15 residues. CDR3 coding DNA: TGTGCCAGCAGCGACGCAGGCAGGTACACCGGGGAGCTGTTTTTT. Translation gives CASSDAGRYTGELFF.

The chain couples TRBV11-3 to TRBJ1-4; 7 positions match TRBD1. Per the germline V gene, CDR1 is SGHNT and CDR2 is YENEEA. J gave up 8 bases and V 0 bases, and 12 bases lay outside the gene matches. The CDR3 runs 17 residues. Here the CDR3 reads CASSLDGTGTASEKLFF. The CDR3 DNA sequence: TGTGCCAGCAGCTTAGATGGAACCGGGACAGCTTCGGAAAAACTGTTTTTT.

The CDR3 coding sequence is TGTGCCAGCAGCCCTACAGGGGTGGCCAAAAACATTCAGTACTTC. Its translation: CASSPTGVAKNIQYF. The rearrangement joins TRBV11-2 to TRBJ2-4, with 7 positions matching TRBD1. Per the germline V gene, CDR1 is SGHAT and CDR2 is FQNNGV. V trimming: 5 bases; J trimming: 1 base; junction bases outside the gene matches: 5. CDR3 length: 15 amino acids.

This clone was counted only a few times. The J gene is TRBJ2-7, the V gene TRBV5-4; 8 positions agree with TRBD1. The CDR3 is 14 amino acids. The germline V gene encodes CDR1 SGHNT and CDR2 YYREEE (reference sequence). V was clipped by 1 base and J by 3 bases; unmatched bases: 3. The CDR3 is CASSLNRGIYEQYF. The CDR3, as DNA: TGTGCCAGCAGCTTGAACAGGGGGATCTACGAGCAGTACTTC. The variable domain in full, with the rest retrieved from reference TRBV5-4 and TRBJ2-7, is ETGVTQSPTHLIKTRGQQVTLRCSSQSGHNTVSWYQQALGQGPQFIFQYYREEENGRGNFPPRFSGLQFPNYSSELNVNALELDDSALYLCASSLNRGIYEQYFGPGTRLTVT.

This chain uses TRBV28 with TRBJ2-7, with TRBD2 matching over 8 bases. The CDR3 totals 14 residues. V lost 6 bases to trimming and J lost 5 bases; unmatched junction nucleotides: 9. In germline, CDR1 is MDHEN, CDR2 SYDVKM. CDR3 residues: CASRTGGPSHEQYF. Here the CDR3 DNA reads TGTGCCAGCAGAACGGGAGGGCCCTCGCACGAGCAGTACTTC.

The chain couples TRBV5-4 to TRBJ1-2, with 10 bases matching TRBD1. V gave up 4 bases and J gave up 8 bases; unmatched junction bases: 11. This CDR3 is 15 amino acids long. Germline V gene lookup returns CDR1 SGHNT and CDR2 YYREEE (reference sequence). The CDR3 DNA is TGTGCCAGCAGCGGACAGACAGGGGGCCCGGGGGGCTACACCTTC. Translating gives CASSGQTGGPGGYTF.

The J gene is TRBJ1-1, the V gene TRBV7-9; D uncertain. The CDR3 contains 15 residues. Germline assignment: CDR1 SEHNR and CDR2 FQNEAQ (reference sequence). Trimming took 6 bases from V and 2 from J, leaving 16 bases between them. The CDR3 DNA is TGTGCCAGCAGTTTAAGGCAGGATTCCAACACTGAAGCTTTCTTT. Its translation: CASSLRQDSNTEAFF.

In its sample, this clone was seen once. CDR3 DNA sequence: TGTGCCTGGAGTGCGTTATACGGGAGCCGACTAGCGGGGCATGTAACGGGGGAGCTGTTTTTT. This gives the protein CAWSALYGSRLAGHVTGELFF. The rearrangement uses TRBV30 and TRBJ2-2; TRBD2 agrees at 11 bases. V shed 1 base, J shed 8 bases, and the junction held 24 bases outside the gene matches. The CDR3 runs 21 residues. The germline V gene has CDR1 GTSNPN and CDR2 SVGIG (reference sequence).

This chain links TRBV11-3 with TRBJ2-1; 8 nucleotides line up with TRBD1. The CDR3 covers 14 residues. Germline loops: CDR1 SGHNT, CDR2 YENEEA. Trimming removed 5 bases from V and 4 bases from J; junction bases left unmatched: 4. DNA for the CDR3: TGTGCCAGCAGCAAACAGGGGGGTTACAATGAGCAGTTCTTC. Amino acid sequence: CASSKQGGYNEQFF.

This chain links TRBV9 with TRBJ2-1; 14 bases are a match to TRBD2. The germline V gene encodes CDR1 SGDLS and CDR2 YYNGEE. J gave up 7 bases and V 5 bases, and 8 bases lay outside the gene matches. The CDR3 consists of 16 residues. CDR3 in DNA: TGTGCCAGCAGTGAAACGGGACTAGCGGGAGTAAATGAGCAGTTCTTC. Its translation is CASSETGLAGVNEQFF.

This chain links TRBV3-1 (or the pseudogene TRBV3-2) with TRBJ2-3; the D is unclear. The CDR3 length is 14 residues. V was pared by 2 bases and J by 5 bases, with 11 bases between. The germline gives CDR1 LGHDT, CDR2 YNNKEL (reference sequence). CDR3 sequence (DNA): TGTGCCAGCAGCCAACCACGAGAGAAAGATACGCAGTATTTT. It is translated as CASSQPREKDTQYF.

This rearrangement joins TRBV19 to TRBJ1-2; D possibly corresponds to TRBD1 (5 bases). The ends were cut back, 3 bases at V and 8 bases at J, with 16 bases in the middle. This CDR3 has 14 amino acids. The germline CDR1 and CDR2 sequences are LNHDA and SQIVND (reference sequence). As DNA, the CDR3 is TGTGCCAGTAGTATGACAGCTGCTATGTCGGGCTACACCTTC. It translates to CASSMTAAMSGYTF. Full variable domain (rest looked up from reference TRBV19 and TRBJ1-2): DGGITQSPKYLFRKEGQNVTLSCEQNLNHDAMYWYRQDPGQGLRLIYYSQIVNDFQKGDIAEGYSVSREKKESFPLTVTSAQKNPTAFYLCASSMTAAMSGYTFGSGTRLTVV.

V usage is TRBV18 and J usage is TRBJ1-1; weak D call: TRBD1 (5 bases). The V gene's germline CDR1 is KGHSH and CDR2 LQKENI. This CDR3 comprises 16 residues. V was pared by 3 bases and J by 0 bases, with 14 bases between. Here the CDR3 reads CASSPGQGKMNTEAFF. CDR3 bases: TGTGCCAGCTCACCGGGGCAGGGAAAAATGAACACTGAAGCTTTCTTT.

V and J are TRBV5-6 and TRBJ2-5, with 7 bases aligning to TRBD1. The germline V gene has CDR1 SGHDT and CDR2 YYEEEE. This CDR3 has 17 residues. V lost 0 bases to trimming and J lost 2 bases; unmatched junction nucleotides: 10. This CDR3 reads CASSLEVTGDKQETQYF. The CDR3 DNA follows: TGTGCCAGCAGCTTGGAGGTTACAGGGGATAAGCAAGAGACCCAGTACTTC.

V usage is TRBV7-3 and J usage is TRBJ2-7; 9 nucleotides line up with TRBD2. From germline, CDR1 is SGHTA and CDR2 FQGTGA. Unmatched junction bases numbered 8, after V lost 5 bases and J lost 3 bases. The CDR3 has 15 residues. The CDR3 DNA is TGTGCCAGCAGCCTCTCGGCGGGAGGGCACTACGAGCAGTACTTC. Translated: CASSLSAGGHYEQYF. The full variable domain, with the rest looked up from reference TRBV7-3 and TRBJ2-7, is GAGVSQTPSNKVTEKGKYVELRCDPISGHTALYWYRQSLGQGPEFLIYFQGTGAADDSGLPNDRFFAVRPEGSVSTLKIQRTERGDSAVYLCASSLSAGGHYEQYFGPGTRLTVT.

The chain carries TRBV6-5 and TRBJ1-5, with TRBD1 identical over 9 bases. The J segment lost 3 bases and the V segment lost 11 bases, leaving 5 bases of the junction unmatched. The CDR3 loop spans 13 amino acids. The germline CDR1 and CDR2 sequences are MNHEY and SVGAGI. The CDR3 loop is CAGGTGNNQPQHF. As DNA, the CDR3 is TGTGCCGGCGGGACAGGGAACAATCAGCCCCAGCATTTT.

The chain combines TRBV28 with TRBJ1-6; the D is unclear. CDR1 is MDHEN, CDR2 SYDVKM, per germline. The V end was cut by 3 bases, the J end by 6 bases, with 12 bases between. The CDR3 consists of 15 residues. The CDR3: CASSLAGTFNSPLHF. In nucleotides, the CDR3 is TGTGCCAGCAGTTTGGCAGGAACTTTTAATTCACCCCTCCACTTT.

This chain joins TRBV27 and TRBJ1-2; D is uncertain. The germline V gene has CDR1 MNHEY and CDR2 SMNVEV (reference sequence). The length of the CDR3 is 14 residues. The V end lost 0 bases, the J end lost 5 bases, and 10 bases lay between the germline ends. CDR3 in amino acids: CASSLSNLRYGYTF. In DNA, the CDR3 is TGTGCCAGCAGTTTATCTAACCTGCGTTATGGCTACACCTTC.